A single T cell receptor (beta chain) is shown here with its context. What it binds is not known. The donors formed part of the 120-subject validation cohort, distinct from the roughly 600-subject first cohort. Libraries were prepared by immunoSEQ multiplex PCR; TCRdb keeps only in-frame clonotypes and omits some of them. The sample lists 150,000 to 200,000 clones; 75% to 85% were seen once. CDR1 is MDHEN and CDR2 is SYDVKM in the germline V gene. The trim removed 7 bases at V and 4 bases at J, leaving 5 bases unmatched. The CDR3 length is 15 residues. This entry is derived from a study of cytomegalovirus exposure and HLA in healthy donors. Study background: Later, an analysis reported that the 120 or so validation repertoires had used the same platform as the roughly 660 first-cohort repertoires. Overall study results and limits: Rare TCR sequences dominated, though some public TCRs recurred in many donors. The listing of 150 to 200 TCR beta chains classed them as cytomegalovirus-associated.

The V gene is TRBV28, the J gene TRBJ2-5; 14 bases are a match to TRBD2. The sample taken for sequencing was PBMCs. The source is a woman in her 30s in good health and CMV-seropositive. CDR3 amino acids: CASTPGLAGVETQYF. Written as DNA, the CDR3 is TGTGCCAGCACTCCGGGACTAGCGGGAGTAGAGACCCAGTACTTC. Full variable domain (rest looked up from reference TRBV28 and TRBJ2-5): DVKVTQSSRYLVKRTGEKVFLECVQDMDHENMFWYRQDPGLGLRLIYFSYDVKMKEKGDIPEGYSVSREKKERFSLILESASTNQTSMYLCASTPGLAGVETQYFGPGTRLLVL.